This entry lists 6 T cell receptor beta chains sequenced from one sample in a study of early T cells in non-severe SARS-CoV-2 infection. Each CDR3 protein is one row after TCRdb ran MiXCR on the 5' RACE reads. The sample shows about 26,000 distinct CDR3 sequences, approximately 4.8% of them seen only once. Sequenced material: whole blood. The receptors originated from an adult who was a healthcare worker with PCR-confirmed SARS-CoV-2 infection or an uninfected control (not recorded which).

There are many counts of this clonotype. The CDR3 coding sequence is TGTGCCAGCAGCTCCTTCCGGGACTCGAACACCGGGGAGCTGTTTTTT. Translating gives CASSSFRDSNTGELFF. The chain has TRBV7-9 and TRBJ2-2, with a possible D match to TRBD2 (6 bases). The CDR3 has 16 residues. Trimming removed 4 bases from V and 0 bases from J, with 12 bases in between. CDR1 is SEHNR and CDR2 is FQNEAQ in the germline V gene (reference sequence).

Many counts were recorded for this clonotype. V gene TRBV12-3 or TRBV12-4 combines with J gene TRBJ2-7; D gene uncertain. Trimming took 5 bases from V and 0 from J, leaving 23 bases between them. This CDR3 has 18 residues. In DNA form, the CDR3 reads TGTGCCAGCAGTAGCTCCCTTTGGGAAGGCAGGAGCTCCTACGAGCAGTACTTC. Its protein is CASSSSLWEGRSSYEQYF.

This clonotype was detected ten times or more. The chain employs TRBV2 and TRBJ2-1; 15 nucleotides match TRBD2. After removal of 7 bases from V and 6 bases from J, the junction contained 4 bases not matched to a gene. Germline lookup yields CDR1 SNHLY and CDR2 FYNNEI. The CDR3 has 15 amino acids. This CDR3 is CASTPGLAGGNEQFF. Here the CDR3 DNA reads TGTGCCAGCACTCCGGGACTAGCGGGGGGCAATGAGCAGTTCTTC.

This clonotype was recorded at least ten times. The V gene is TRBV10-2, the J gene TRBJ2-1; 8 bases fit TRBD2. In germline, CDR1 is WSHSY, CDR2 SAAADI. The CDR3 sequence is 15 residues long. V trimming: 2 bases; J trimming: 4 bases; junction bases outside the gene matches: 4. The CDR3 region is CASSERGGAYNEQFF. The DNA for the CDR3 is TGCGCCAGCAGTGAGCGGGGGGGCGCTTACAATGAGCAGTTCTTC.

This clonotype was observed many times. CDR3 residues: CASSTGHYGYTF. The CDR3 DNA reads as TGTGCCAGCAGTACAGGGCACTATGGCTACACCTTC. The gene calls are TRBV12-3 or TRBV12-4 and TRBJ1-2; possibly TRBD1 for D (6 bases). The V end was cut by 5 bases, the J end by 3 bases, with 7 bases between. This CDR3 contains 12 residues.

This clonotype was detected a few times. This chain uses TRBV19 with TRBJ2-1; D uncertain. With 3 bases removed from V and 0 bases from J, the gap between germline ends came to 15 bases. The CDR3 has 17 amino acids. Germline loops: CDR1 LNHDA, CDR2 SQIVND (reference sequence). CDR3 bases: TGTGCCAGTAGTATGGGCCTCCCCGGGTCCTCCTACAATGAGCAGTTCTTC. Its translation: CASSMGLPGSSYNEQFF.